This section outlines one T cell receptor beta chain sequence together with its context. The antigen remains unidentified. These data come from a study of identifying expanded T cells in peripheral blood. Findings and limits, study-wide: Over approximately two and four weeks, about 15 and 19 clones changed, versus around 1.2 between replicates.

CDR3 length: 14 amino acids. The V segment lost 9 bases and the J segment 0 bases; nucleotides outside the gene matches: 5. Germline V lookup: CDR1 MNHNS, CDR2 SASEGT. Method: immunoSEQ multiplex PCR; TCRdb's copy keeps in-frame clones and lacks some. The data contain about 130,000 clones, 75% to 90% of them singletons. The sequence was collected from a person between 18 and 70 years old in good health. The genes are TRBV6-1 and TRBJ2-7; 10 positions agree with TRBD1. Material for sequencing was blood. The CDR3, as DNA: TGTGCCAGTAGGGACAGGGGATTCTCCTACGAGCAGTACTTC. This encodes CASRDRGFSYEQYF.